The 22 T cell receptor beta chains listed next were all sequenced from one sample in a study of CD8 T cells in Susac syndrome. Reverse transcription of roughly 0.45 to 1 ug RNA was carried out with random hexamers. MiXCR was run by TCRdb on the immunoSEQ multiplex PCR reads, yielding one entry per CDR3 protein. The sample contains approximately 130,000 distinct CDR3 sequences, under 95% of which appear only once. The sample was CD8+ T cells from PBMCs. The receptors were gathered from a human donor with multiple sclerosis.

The rearrangement joins TRBV2 to TRBJ1-4, with D perhaps TRBD1 (5 bases). The germline V gene has CDR1 SNHLY and CDR2 FYNNEI. The CDR3 totals 15 residues. V was shortened by 10 bases and J by 2 bases, with 17 bases between the two germline ends. CDR3 nucleotides: TGTGCCACACCACAGGATGGCAAGACTAATGAAAAACTGTTTTTT. Amino acid sequence: CATPQDGKTNEKLFF.

This clonotype has a handful of counts. The V call is TRBV6-5, the J call TRBJ2-1; 11 bases are shared with TRBD2. Per germline, CDR1 MNHEY and CDR2 SVGAGI. V shed 4 bases, J shed 4 bases, and the junction held 3 bases outside the gene matches. The CDR3 spans 15 residues. CDR3 sequence (DNA): TGTGCCAGCAGTTTAGCGGGAGGGCCTTACAATGAGCAGTTCTTC. This translates into CASSLAGGPYNEQFF.

The chain employs TRBV19 and TRBJ1-2; the D gene is possibly TRBD1 (5 bases). The CDR3 is 14 residues long. Germline V CDR1 and CDR2: LNHDA, SQIVND (reference sequence). V was trimmed by 5 bases and J by 6 bases, leaving 16 bases between them. The CDR3 loop reads CASSFSGRVDGYTF. The CDR3 DNA sequence: TGTGCCAGTAGTTTCTCTGGCAGGGTCGATGGCTACACCTTC.

This clonotype was observed a single time. The chain recombines TRBV29-1 with TRBJ2-1, with a possible D match to TRBD2 (6 bases). Germline loops: CDR1 SQVTM, CDR2 ANQGSEA. CDR3 length equals 12 residues. V lost 3 bases and J 3 bases, leaving 6 bases between the germline ends. CDR3 protein: CSVERDYNEQFF. DNA of the CDR3: TGCAGCGTTGAGCGGGACTACAATGAGCAGTTCTTC.

The chain uses TRBV4-1 and TRBJ2-1; possible D gene TRBD2, 6 bases. The CDR3 is 16 amino acids. Germline V gives CDR1 MGHRA, CDR2 YSYEKL. The V end was cut by 2 bases, the J end by 2 bases, with 13 bases between. CDR3 sequence: CASSQLTGEPYNEQFF. CDR3 DNA sequence: TGCGCCAGCAGCCAACTGACGGGGGAACCCTACAATGAGCAGTTCTTC.

The rearrangement uses TRBV28 and TRBJ2-5; no firm D call. Germline V gene lookup returns CDR1 MDHEN and CDR2 SYDVKM. This CDR3 region has 11 residues. Trimming took 7 bases from V and 2 from J, leaving 5 bases between them. The CDR3 is CASTSQETQYF. The DNA for the CDR3 is TGTGCCAGCACCTCTCAAGAGACCCAGTACTTC.

The rearrangement uses TRBV4-1 and TRBJ2-5; possible D gene TRBD2, 5 bases. In germline, CDR1 is MGHRA, CDR2 YSYEKL. This CDR3 region has 15 residues. Trimming pared 1 base from V and 0 bases from J, leaving 9 bases between. In nucleotides, the CDR3 is TGCGCCAGCAGCCAAGCCCCCGGGGACCAAGAGACCCAGTACTTC. Its protein is CASSQAPGDQETQYF.

The chain combines TRBV7-2 with TRBJ2-7; 12 bases map to TRBD2. Germline V gene sequence: CDR1 SGHTA, CDR2 FQGNSA. The CDR3 is 13 amino acids. V was clipped by 6 bases and J by 6 bases; unmatched bases: 3. In DNA form, the CDR3 reads TGTGCCAGCAGGACTAGCGGGGGAATCGAGCAGTACTTC. It translates to CASRTSGGIEQYF.

V usage is TRBV3-1 and J usage is TRBJ2-7; perhaps TRBD1 as D (7 bases). The CDR3 is made up of 16 amino acids. Germline V gives CDR1 LGHDT, CDR2 YNNKEL (reference sequence). The ends were cut back, 2 bases at V and 7 bases at J, with 21 bases in the middle. CDR3 bases: TGTGCCAGCAGCCAATTTAACAGGGGTCGACGGGAGGAGCAGTACTTC. It is translated as CASSQFNRGRREEQYF.

V and J are TRBV7-2 and TRBJ1-4; 8 positions match TRBD1. Trimming took 5 bases from V and 7 from J; bases not matched to a gene: 9. The CDR3 is 15 residues long. The germline CDR1 and CDR2 sequences are SGHTA and FQGNSA. CDR3 DNA sequence: TGTGCCAGCAGCCCAGGGGGCAGTCTAATTGAAAAACTGTTTTTT. Its translation: CASSPGGSLIEKLFF.

The chain employs TRBV30 and TRBJ2-2; D remains ambiguous. Germline CDR1 is GTSNPN and CDR2 is SVGIG (reference sequence). The CDR3 runs 12 residues. V was trimmed by 7 bases and J by 2 bases, leaving 8 bases between them. The CDR3 reads CASQPNTGELFF. The CDR3 DNA is TGTGCCTCGCAGCCCAACACCGGGGAGCTGTTTTTT.

V and J are TRBV19 and TRBJ1-1; TRBD1 matches 7 bases. Germline V gene lookup returns CDR1 LNHDA and CDR2 SQIVND (reference sequence). V shed 8 bases and J 4 bases; nucleotides not matched to a gene: 4. This CDR3 spans 12 amino acids. The CDR3 DNA sequence: TGTGCCAGTCGACAGGGATCCACTGAAGCTTTCTTT. It codes for CASRQGSTEAFF.

In nucleotides, the CDR3 is TGTGCCAGCAGTGAGGGACAGGGGGGACACGAGCAGTACTTC. Its translation is CASSEGQGGHEQYF. This chain links TRBV2 with TRBJ2-7; TRBD1 matches 11 bases. Trimming at V came to 3 bases and at J to 5 bases, leaving 3 bases not matched to a gene. Looked up from germline, CDR1 is SNHLY and CDR2 is FYNNEI. This CDR3 has 14 amino acids.

The chain carries TRBV28 and TRBJ2-4, with TRBD2 matching over 15 bases. Germline CDR1 is MDHEN and CDR2 is SYDVKM. The CDR3 covers 18 residues. The V gene end was trimmed by 5 bases and the J gene end by 8 bases; junction bases not matched to a gene: 13. This CDR3 reads CASSPRGLAGGPIYIQYF. CDR3 nucleotides: TGTGCCAGCAGTCCACGCGGACTAGCGGGAGGGCCAATCTACATTCAGTACTTC.

V gene TRBV10-3 combines with J gene TRBJ2-2, with 8 positions matching TRBD1. V lost 11 bases and J lost 0; bases outside the gene matches: 2. The CDR3 totals 13 residues. The germline V gene has CDR1 ENHRY and CDR2 SYGVKD. CDR3 in DNA: TGTGCCGTACAGGGGGCGAACACCGGGGAGCTGTTTTTT. It codes for CAVQGANTGELFF.

The chain carries TRBV24-1 and TRBJ2-7; D is possibly TRBD1 or TRBD2 (6 bases each). Germline values: CDR1 KGHDR, CDR2 SFDVKD. V was trimmed by 9 bases and J by 1 base, leaving 12 bases between them. This CDR3 has 13 residues. This chain's CDR3 is CATEEGGSYEQYF. CDR3 nucleotides: TGTGCCACCGAGGAGGGGGGATCCTACGAGCAGTACTTC.

This clonotype was recorded only once. The chain has TRBV5-1 and TRBJ2-7; the D is unclear. The CDR3 contains 14 residues. Trimming took off 9 bases at V and 3 bases at J, with 19 bases between the two ends. From germline, CDR1 is SGHRS and CDR2 YFSETQ. CDR3 residues: CATHGLTENYEQYF. Written as DNA, the CDR3 is TGCGCCACCCATGGTCTAACAGAAAACTACGAGCAGTACTTC.

The gene calls are TRBV4-1 and TRBJ2-7; D might be TRBD1 or TRBD2, each matching 6 bases. Between the trimmed V and J ends, which lost 4 bases and 2 bases, there was a span of 15 bases. The CDR3 consists of 15 residues. Germline V gene data show CDR1 as MGHRA and CDR2 as YSYEKL. CDR3 coding DNA: TGCGCCAGCAGCCCGTGGGGGGCCCCTACCTACGAGCAGTACTTC. Amino acid sequence: CASSPWGAPTYEQYF.

The chain links TRBV15 to TRBJ2-7, with TRBD1 as a possible D gene (5 bases). The CDR3 consists of 14 residues. Looked up from germline, CDR1 is LNHNV and CDR2 is YYDKDF (reference sequence). With 5 bases removed from V and 0 bases from J, the gap between germline ends came to 11 bases. The CDR3 DNA follows: TGTGCCACCAGCTTAGACAGAAACTCCTACGAGCAGTACTTC. This sequence encodes CATSLDRNSYEQYF.

CDR3 sequence: CASSLGAGGTYGYTF. DNA for the CDR3: TGTGCCAGCAGTTTAGGGGCAGGGGGTACCTATGGCTACACCTTC. This rearrangement joins TRBV27 to TRBJ1-2; 7 nucleotides align to TRBD1. The CDR3 contains 15 residues. Losses at the gene ends were 2 bases for V and 4 bases for J; bases not matched to a gene: 7. CDR1 is MNHEY, CDR2 SMNVEV, per germline (reference sequence).

This sequence joins TRBV7-9 and TRBJ2-5; tentatively, D is TRBD1 (6 bases). The CDR3 loop spans 15 amino acids. The V end was cut by 1 base, the J end by 1 base, with 10 bases between. CDR1 and CDR2 (germline): SEHNR, FQNEAQ (reference sequence). The DNA of the CDR3 is TGTGCCAGCAGCTTAGTTGTGGGGGCCCAAGAGACCCAGTACTTC. The encoded protein is CASSLVVGAQETQYF.

The rearrangement joins TRBV20-1 to TRBJ2-1; D gene ambiguous. Germline assignment: CDR1 DFQATT and CDR2 SNEGSKA (reference sequence). V was clipped by 6 bases and J by 7 bases, with 13 bases between them. This CDR3 has 12 amino acids. Here the CDR3 DNA reads TGCAGTGCCCATGGCCGGAGAAATGAGCAGTTCTTC. Its translation is CSAHGRRNEQFF.